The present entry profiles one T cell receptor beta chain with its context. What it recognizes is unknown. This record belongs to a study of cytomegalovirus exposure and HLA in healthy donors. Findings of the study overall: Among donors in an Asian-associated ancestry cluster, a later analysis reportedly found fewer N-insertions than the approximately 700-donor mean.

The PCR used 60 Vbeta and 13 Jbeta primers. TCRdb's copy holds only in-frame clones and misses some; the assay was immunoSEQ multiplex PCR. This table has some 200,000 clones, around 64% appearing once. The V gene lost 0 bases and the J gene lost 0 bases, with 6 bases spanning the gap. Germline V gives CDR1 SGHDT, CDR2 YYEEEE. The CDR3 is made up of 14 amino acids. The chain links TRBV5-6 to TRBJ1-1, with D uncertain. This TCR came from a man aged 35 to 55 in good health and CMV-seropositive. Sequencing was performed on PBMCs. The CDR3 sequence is CASSLVRMNTEAFF. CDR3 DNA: TGTGCCAGCAGCTTGGTCAGGATGAACACTGAAGCTTTCTTT.